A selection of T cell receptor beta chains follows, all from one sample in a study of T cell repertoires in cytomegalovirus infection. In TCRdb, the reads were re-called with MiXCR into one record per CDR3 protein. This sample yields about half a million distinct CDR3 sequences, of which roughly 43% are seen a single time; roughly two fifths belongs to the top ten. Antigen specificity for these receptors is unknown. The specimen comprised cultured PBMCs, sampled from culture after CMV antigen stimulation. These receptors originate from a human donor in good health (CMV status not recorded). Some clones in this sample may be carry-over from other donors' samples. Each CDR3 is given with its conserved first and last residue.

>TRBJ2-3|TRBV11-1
CASSSRGGRAATDTQYF
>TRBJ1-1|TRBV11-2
CASSLDGRLNTEAFF
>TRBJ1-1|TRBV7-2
CASSSRQGMNTEAFF
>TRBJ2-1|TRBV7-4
CASSREGRGTQFF
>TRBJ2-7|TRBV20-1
CSANPAKGAIYEQYF
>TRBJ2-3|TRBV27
CASGTRVAAHTDTQYF
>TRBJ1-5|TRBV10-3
CAISGAADYSNQPQHF
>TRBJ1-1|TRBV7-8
CASSQTGGIYTEAFF
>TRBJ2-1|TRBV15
CATSRDRASSEQFF
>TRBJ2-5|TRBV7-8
CASSAGTGGETQYF
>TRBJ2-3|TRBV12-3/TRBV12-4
CASSFRGLAGYRNTQYF
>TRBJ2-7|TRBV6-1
CASTMGQGPPYEQYF
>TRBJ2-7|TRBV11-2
CASSLDMITYEQYF
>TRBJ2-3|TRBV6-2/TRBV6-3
CASRRRRGGTDTQYF
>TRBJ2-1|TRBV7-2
CASSLRLNEQFF
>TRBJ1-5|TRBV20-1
CSARIPDRDDNQPQHF
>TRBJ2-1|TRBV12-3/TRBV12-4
CASSNLGAGEFF
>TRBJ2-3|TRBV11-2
CASSWGLVRGFADTQYF
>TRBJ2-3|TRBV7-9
CASSSQGGGTDTQYF
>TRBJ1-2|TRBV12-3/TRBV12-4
CASSPRYGYTF
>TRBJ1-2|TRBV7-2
CASSLGSQGASLYGYTF
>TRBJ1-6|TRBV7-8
CASSLDSNSPLHF